This T cell receptor (beta chain) was captured in a study of blood T cell repertoires in COVID-19. Overall study: Acute and convalescent COVID-19 specimens originated in the United States, Italy and Spain. From T cells, B-cell-depleted T cells, or PBMCs came the material, which was cDNA or gDNA.

There are 18 residues in the CDR3. Germline trimming cut 1 base from V and 8 bases from J; bases unmatched to any gene: 19. The V gene's germline CDR1 is LGHDT and CDR2 YNNKEL (reference sequence). Original processing notes: Nucleated cell counts were estimated from reference gene primer amplification. This table comes from immunoSEQ multiplex PCR, and its TCRdb copy is limited to in-frame clones, with some not included. V and J calls and clone size are as listed in that table; D and trimming were resolved from the DNA. The table records roughly 200,000 clones, around nine tenths of them present only once.

Material: peripheral blood. This clonotype was obtained from a man in his forties or fifties with active or convalescent COVID-19. V usage is TRBV3-1 (or the pseudogene TRBV3-2) and J usage is TRBJ1-1, with TRBD1 matching over 7 bases. CDR3 sequence reads: CASSQGPGAPPARGEAFF. The CDR3 DNA is TGTGCCAGCAGCCAAGGTCCTGGGGCACCACCGGCCAGGGGGGAAGCTTTCTTT.